This T cell receptor beta chain was captured in a study of CD8 T cells in ankylosing spondylitis. Points from the study as a whole: A TCR beta motif of several highly homologous variants seemed to mark ankylosing spondylitis blood.

Preparation of TCR beta libraries was done by quantitative 5'-RACE with molecular barcodes. TCRdb used MiXCR to reprocess the 5' RACE reads, holding one entry per CDR3 protein. The repertoire holds hundreds of thousands of distinct CDR3 sequences, with about an eighth as singletons. A note on this clonotype: Its matching antigen is unknown.

The CDR3 contains 17 residues. Trimming pared 5 bases from V and 2 bases from J, leaving 22 bases between. CDR1 is SGHVS, CDR2 FQNEAQ, per germline. The sample was blood, either unsorted or a sorted T cell fraction (not recorded which). The V call is TRBV7-8, the J call TRBJ2-7; D perhaps matches TRBD2 (5 bases). This TCR came from a male donor with ankylosing spondylitis. CDR3 in amino acids: CASSPVGEVHTAYEQYF. The CDR3 nucleotides read TGTGCCAGCAGCCCAGTGGGAGAAGTCCACACTGCCTACGAGCAGTACTTC.